This is a list of T cell receptor beta chains from one sample in a study of blood T cells in healthy people across ages. One entry per CDR3 protein, called by TCRdb with MiXCR from the 5' RACE reads. There are under 1,100,000 distinct CDR3 sequences in the sample; 20% to 25% occur only once, and around 0.7% lies in the top ten. The same sample was also studied in work on T cells of mothers and their children.

The sequenced sample consisted of blood. The source is a girl aged 2 to 9 in good health. Each CDR3 is given with its conserved first and last residue. Each record gives: clone size, D gene, J gene, V gene, CDR3 DNA, CDR3 protein. The D gene is left open where the match is weak. Rows may omit the clone size; those that give it use once, few, many or a size class.

clone_size: few; d_call: TRBD1; j_call: TRBJ1-2; v_call: TRBV5-5; cdr3_nt: TGTGCCAGCAGCGAGCCGGACAGGGCGCTCTATGGCTACACCTTC; cdr3_aa: CASSEPDRALYGYTF
clone_size: few; d_call: .; j_call: TRBJ2-3; v_call: TRBV24-1; cdr3_nt: TGTGCCACCAGTGGTAGGGGAAGGTCCGCAGATACGCAGTATTTT; cdr3_aa: CATSGRGRSADTQYF
clone_size: .; d_call: .; j_call: TRBJ2-1; v_call: TRBV20-1; cdr3_nt: TGCAGTTCATACAGGAAATCCTACAATGAGCAGTTCTTC; cdr3_aa: CSSYRKSYNEQFF
clone_size: few; d_call: TRBD1; j_call: TRBJ2-7; v_call: TRBV4-2; cdr3_nt: TGTGCCAGCAGCCAAGTTCGGGACAGGGTGGAGGGGGAGCAGTACTTC; cdr3_aa: CASSQVRDRVEGEQYF
clone_size: once; d_call: TRBD2; j_call: TRBJ2-2; v_call: TRBV12-3/TRBV12-4; cdr3_nt: TGTGCCAGCACCCAACTAGCGGGAGATACCGGGGAGCTGTTTTTT; cdr3_aa: CASTQLAGDTGELFF
clone_size: .; d_call: TRBD2; j_call: TRBJ2-5; v_call: TRBV20-1; cdr3_nt: TGCAGTGTCAACCTAGCGGGGGGCCAAGAGACCCAGTACTTC; cdr3_aa: CSVNLAGGQETQYF
clone_size: .; d_call: TRBD1; j_call: TRBJ1-5; v_call: TRBV5-1; cdr3_nt: TGCGCCAGCAGACCCGGACAGGGAGATCAGCCCCAGCATTTT; cdr3_aa: CASRPGQGDQPQHF
clone_size: .; d_call: .; j_call: TRBJ2-1; v_call: TRBV28; cdr3_nt: TGTGCCAGCAGTGCCCCGTCAGCCTACAATGAGCAGTTCTTC; cdr3_aa: CASSAPSAYNEQFF
clone_size: once; d_call: .; j_call: TRBJ2-5; v_call: TRBV7-7; cdr3_nt: TGTGCTAGCAGCTTTTTTTACCAAGAGACCCAGTACTTC; cdr3_aa: CASSFFYQETQYF
clone_size: .; d_call: .; j_call: TRBJ2-5; v_call: TRBV27; cdr3_nt: TGTGCCAGCAGTTTTATGGGGGGAGAAGAGACCCAGTACTTC; cdr3_aa: CASSFMGGEETQYF
clone_size: .; d_call: .; j_call: TRBJ2-4; v_call: TRBV10-3; cdr3_nt: TGTGCCATCAGTGACATGGCATTGGCGGACATTCAGTACTTC; cdr3_aa: CAISDMALADIQYF
clone_size: few; d_call: TRBD1; j_call: TRBJ1-2; v_call: TRBV7-8; cdr3_nt: TGTGCCAGCAGCTCTCGCACCGGGACAGTCTATGGCTACACCTTC; cdr3_aa: CASSSRTGTVYGYTF
clone_size: .; d_call: .; j_call: TRBJ2-1; v_call: TRBV29-1; cdr3_nt: TGCAGCGTTGTAGAGTTGGGGGAGCAGTTCTTC; cdr3_aa: CSVVELGEQFF
clone_size: .; d_call: .; j_call: TRBJ2-5; v_call: TRBV27; cdr3_nt: TGTGCCAGCAGTTTGGTCGGCAGAACAGGAAAAGAGACCCAGTACTTC; cdr3_aa: CASSLVGRTGKETQYF
clone_size: .; d_call: .; j_call: TRBJ2-5; v_call: TRBV2; cdr3_nt: TGTGCCAGCAGTGAAGCGTTGGGATACCAAGAGACCCAGTACTTC; cdr3_aa: CASSEALGYQETQYF
clone_size: few; d_call: .; j_call: TRBJ2-7; v_call: TRBV11-2; cdr3_nt: TGTGCCAGCAGCTTAGGGGCCAGAATGATCTACGAGCAGTACTTC; cdr3_aa: CASSLGARMIYEQYF
clone_size: .; d_call: .; j_call: TRBJ2-7; v_call: TRBV28; cdr3_nt: TGTGCCGCGAGCGGTGAGGGTCGGACTACCCTCTACGAGCAGTACTTC; cdr3_aa: CAASGEGRTTLYEQYF
clone_size: few; d_call: .; j_call: TRBJ2-7; v_call: TRBV20-1; cdr3_nt: TGCAGTGCTAGATCCGGGAGATCGGCCCACTACGAGCAGTACTTC; cdr3_aa: CSARSGRSAHYEQYF
clone_size: few; d_call: TRBD1; j_call: TRBJ1-6; v_call: TRBV7-9; cdr3_nt: TGTGCCAGCAGCGAGGGGGCCGGGACGAAAGATAATTCACCCCTCCACTTT; cdr3_aa: CASSEGAGTKDNSPLHF
clone_size: .; d_call: TRBD1; j_call: TRBJ1-1; v_call: TRBV20-1; cdr3_nt: TGCAGTGCTGGGTGGACAGGGATTACAAAAAACACTGAAGCTTTCTTT; cdr3_aa: CSAGWTGITKNTEAFF
clone_size: .; d_call: .; j_call: TRBJ1-5; v_call: TRBV7-9; cdr3_nt: TGTGCCAGCAGCTTTTCGACAGAGGGCAATCAGCCCCAGCATTTT; cdr3_aa: CASSFSTEGNQPQHF
clone_size: .; d_call: .; j_call: TRBJ2-1; v_call: TRBV12-3/TRBV12-4; cdr3_nt: TGTGCCAGCAGTTTACCGCCCCTGGTCGAGCAGTTCTTC; cdr3_aa: CASSLPPLVEQFF
clone_size: .; d_call: .; j_call: TRBJ1-1; v_call: TRBV7-3; cdr3_nt: TGTGCCAGCAGCCAACAGACGAACACTGAAGCTTTCTTT; cdr3_aa: CASSQQTNTEAFF
clone_size: .; d_call: .; j_call: TRBJ2-5; v_call: TRBV29-1; cdr3_nt: TGCAGCGGAGAACTCCAAGAGACCCAGTACTTC; cdr3_aa: CSGELQETQYF
clone_size: .; d_call: TRBD1; j_call: TRBJ2-5; v_call: TRBV7-9; cdr3_nt: TGTGCCAGCAGCTTCGAGGGGGCGGAGGAGTACTTC; cdr3_aa: CASSFEGAEEYF
clone_size: few; d_call: .; j_call: TRBJ1-4; v_call: TRBV7-2; cdr3_nt: TGTGCCAGCAGCGCCCGAAGAAACAGTAATGAAAAACTGTTTTTT; cdr3_aa: CASSARRNSNEKLFF
clone_size: .; d_call: TRBD1; j_call: TRBJ1-2; v_call: TRBV6-6; cdr3_nt: TGTGCCAGCAGTTTCGCAGGGGGCGCTGACCTAGGGGGCTACACCTTC; cdr3_aa: CASSFAGGADLGGYTF
clone_size: few; d_call: TRBD2; j_call: TRBJ2-1; v_call: TRBV29-1; cdr3_nt: TGCAGCGTTCACTTAGCGGGGGATTACAATGAGCAGTTCTTC; cdr3_aa: CSVHLAGDYNEQFF
clone_size: .; d_call: .; j_call: TRBJ2-2; v_call: TRBV14; cdr3_nt: TGTGCCAGCAGCCAACCCGCGAACACCGGGGAGCTGTTTTTT; cdr3_aa: CASSQPANTGELFF
clone_size: few; d_call: .; j_call: TRBJ1-5; v_call: TRBV28; cdr3_nt: TGTGCCAGCCTCGCGTGGCAGGGCCTAAATCAGCCCCAGCATTTT; cdr3_aa: CASLAWQGLNQPQHF
clone_size: .; d_call: TRBD1; j_call: TRBJ2-1; v_call: TRBV6-1; cdr3_nt: TGTGCCAGCAGTGATACAGGGGAGAATGAGCAGTTCTTC; cdr3_aa: CASSDTGENEQFF
clone_size: .; d_call: .; j_call: TRBJ1-1; v_call: TRBV7-9; cdr3_nt: TGTGCCAGCAGCCAACAGTATCTCAACGCTGAAGCTTTCTTT; cdr3_aa: CASSQQYLNAEAFF
clone_size: few; d_call: .; j_call: TRBJ2-7; v_call: TRBV7-2; cdr3_nt: TGTGCCAGCAGCTTCCGGGAAGCTTCCTACGAGCAGTACTTC; cdr3_aa: CASSFREASYEQYF
clone_size: .; d_call: TRBD2; j_call: TRBJ2-3; v_call: TRBV29-1; cdr3_nt: TGCAGCGTTCGGACTAGATTCACAGATACGCAGTATTTT; cdr3_aa: CSVRTRFTDTQYF
clone_size: .; d_call: .; j_call: TRBJ1-5; v_call: TRBV27; cdr3_nt: TGTGCCAGCAGCCCCCTAGGGGGGCCCCAGCATTTT; cdr3_aa: CASSPLGGPQHF
clone_size: few; d_call: .; j_call: TRBJ1-3; v_call: TRBV18; cdr3_nt: TGTGCCAGCTCACCCAACGCCGGGACACTCTCTGGAAACACCACATATTTT; cdr3_aa: CASSPNAGTLSGNTTYF
clone_size: .; d_call: TRBD2; j_call: TRBJ2-1; v_call: TRBV19; cdr3_nt: TGTGCCAGTAGTACCATACCCGGGACTAGCGGGAGGAATGATGAGCAGTTCTTC; cdr3_aa: CASSTIPGTSGRNDEQFF
clone_size: .; d_call: .; j_call: TRBJ1-1; v_call: TRBV27; cdr3_nt: TGTGCCAGCAGTTATAGGGGGATGAACACTGAAGCTTTCTTT; cdr3_aa: CASSYRGMNTEAFF
clone_size: .; d_call: TRBD2; j_call: TRBJ2-6; v_call: TRBV14; cdr3_nt: TGTGCCAGCAGCCGGCTAGCGGTTGTTCGCTCTGGGGCCAACGTCCTGACTTTC; cdr3_aa: CASSRLAVVRSGANVLTF
clone_size: .; d_call: .; j_call: TRBJ2-1; v_call: TRBV14; cdr3_nt: TGTGCCAGCAGCCAAGTAGCAAGTGAGCAGTTCTTC; cdr3_aa: CASSQVASEQFF
clone_size: .; d_call: .; j_call: TRBJ1-6; v_call: TRBV11-3; cdr3_nt: TGTGCCAGCAGCTTATTGGGAGATAATTCACCCCTCCACTTT; cdr3_aa: CASSLLGDNSPLHF
clone_size: few; d_call: TRBD2; j_call: TRBJ2-5; v_call: TRBV4-1; cdr3_nt: TGCGCCAGCAGCCGAGCGGGCGGGAGGGCCCTGGAGACCCAGTACTTC; cdr3_aa: CASSRAGGRALETQYF
clone_size: few; d_call: .; j_call: TRBJ1-5; v_call: TRBV12-3/TRBV12-4; cdr3_nt: TGTGCCAGCAGCCAGGGGTTACAGCCCCAGCATTTT; cdr3_aa: CASSQGLQPQHF
clone_size: few; d_call: .; j_call: TRBJ2-7; v_call: TRBV4-2; cdr3_nt: TGTGCCAGCAGACCGGACAAATCGAGCTCCTACGAGCAGTACTTC; cdr3_aa: CASRPDKSSSYEQYF
clone_size: .; d_call: .; j_call: TRBJ2-1; v_call: TRBV12-3/TRBV12-4; cdr3_nt: TGTGCCACCCTTCAGGGGCGGGAGCAGTTCTTC; cdr3_aa: CATLQGREQFF
clone_size: .; d_call: TRBD2; j_call: TRBJ2-7; v_call: TRBV30; cdr3_nt: TGTGCCTGGAGTGTAGGTGTGGGGCTGGGACTAAGCGAGCAGTACTTC; cdr3_aa: CAWSVGVGLGLSEQYF
clone_size: few; d_call: .; j_call: TRBJ2-2; v_call: TRBV12-5; cdr3_nt: TGTGCTAGTGGCCTGTTGGTGGACTCGAACACCGGGGAGCTGTTTTTT; cdr3_aa: CASGLLVDSNTGELFF
clone_size: few; d_call: .; j_call: TRBJ1-1; v_call: TRBV5-6; cdr3_nt: TGTGCCAGCAGCTTGCCTGCGAAATTGAACACTGAAGCTTTCTTT; cdr3_aa: CASSLPAKLNTEAFF
clone_size: few; d_call: TRBD1; j_call: TRBJ1-1; v_call: TRBV7-2; cdr3_nt: TGTGCCAGCAACCTTATTTCCGGGACAGGGGGCACATGGTTGGCTTTCTTT; cdr3_aa: CASNLISGTGGTWLAFF
clone_size: .; d_call: .; j_call: TRBJ2-3; v_call: TRBV12-3/TRBV12-4; cdr3_nt: TGTGCCAGCAGTTTCTTGTCCGGGGACCGCACAGATGCGCAGTATTTT; cdr3_aa: CASSFLSGDRTDAQYF
clone_size: few; d_call: .; j_call: TRBJ2-7; v_call: TRBV9; cdr3_nt: TGTGCCAGCAGCGTAGGGGTACAGGGCTACGAGCAGTACTTC; cdr3_aa: CASSVGVQGYEQYF
clone_size: .; d_call: .; j_call: TRBJ1-4; v_call: TRBV12-3/TRBV12-4; cdr3_nt: TGTGCCAGCACCTCTTATCCGCTGAAGGGACTGTTTTTT; cdr3_aa: CASTSYPLKGLFF
clone_size: .; d_call: TRBD2; j_call: TRBJ2-1; v_call: TRBV7-9; cdr3_nt: TGTGCCAGCAGCCCCGAGTCGAGCGGGAGACAGGACAATGAGCAGTTCTTC; cdr3_aa: CASSPESSGRQDNEQFF
clone_size: .; d_call: .; j_call: TRBJ2-7; v_call: TRBV7-2; cdr3_nt: TGTGCCAGCAGCTTACGTGGGGCTGCCGCTCTCTACGAGCAGTACTTC; cdr3_aa: CASSLRGAAALYEQYF
clone_size: few; d_call: .; j_call: TRBJ2-7; v_call: TRBV24-1; cdr3_nt: TGTGCCACCAGTAGTTTTCCGGGGCCCACCTACGTGCAGTACTTC; cdr3_aa: CATSSFPGPTYVQYF
clone_size: few; d_call: .; j_call: TRBJ2-1; v_call: TRBV14; cdr3_nt: TGTGCCAGCAGCTCTAGGGGGATATACAATGAGCAGTTCTTC; cdr3_aa: CASSSRGIYNEQFF
clone_size: few; d_call: .; j_call: TRBJ1-4; v_call: TRBV6-1; cdr3_nt: TGTGCCAGCAGTGAAGGTTACGGTTTAGAAAAACTGTTTTTT; cdr3_aa: CASSEGYGLEKLFF
clone_size: .; d_call: .; j_call: TRBJ1-2; v_call: TRBV3-1; cdr3_nt: TGTGCCAGCAGCCAAACGGCCTCCTATGGCTACACCTTC; cdr3_aa: CASSQTASYGYTF
clone_size: few; d_call: .; j_call: TRBJ2-2; v_call: TRBV28; cdr3_nt: TGTGCCAGTGCATCTAACACCGGGGAGCTGTTTTTT; cdr3_aa: CASASNTGELFF